This T cell receptor (beta chain) comes out of a study of blood T cell repertoires in COVID-19. The table lists this clone with a few counts. Looked up from germline, CDR1 is LNHNV and CDR2 is YYDKDF (reference sequence). This CDR3 is 16 amino acids long. The ends lost 5 bases at V and 1 base at J; junction bases unmatched: 7. Produced via immunoSEQ multiplex PCR; TCRdb's table is partial and in-frame only. Among 450,000 to 500,000 clones listed, around 90% were seen once. This receptor was identified in a woman aged 18-30 years who had recovered from COVID-19. The sample was PBMCs or T cells enriched from blood (not recorded which). The rearrangement joins TRBV15 to TRBJ2-2, with 7 bases aligning to TRBD1. The CDR3 DNA reads TGTGCCACCAGCCCGATCCGGACAGGGAACACCGGGGAGCTGTTTTTT. This encodes CATSPIRTGNTGELFF.